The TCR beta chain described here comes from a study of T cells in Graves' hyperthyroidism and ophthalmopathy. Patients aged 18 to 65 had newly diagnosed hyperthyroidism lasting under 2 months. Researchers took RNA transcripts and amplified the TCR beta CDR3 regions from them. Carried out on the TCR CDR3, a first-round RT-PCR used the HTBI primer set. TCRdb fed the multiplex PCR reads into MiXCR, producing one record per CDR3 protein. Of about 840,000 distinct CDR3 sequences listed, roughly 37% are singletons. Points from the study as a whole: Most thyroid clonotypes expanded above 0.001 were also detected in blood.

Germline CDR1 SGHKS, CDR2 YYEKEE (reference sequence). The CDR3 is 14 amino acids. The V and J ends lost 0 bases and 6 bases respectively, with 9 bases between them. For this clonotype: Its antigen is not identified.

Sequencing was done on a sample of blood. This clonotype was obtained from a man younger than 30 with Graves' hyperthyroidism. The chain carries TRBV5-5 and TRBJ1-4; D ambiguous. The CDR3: CASSLGPMDEKLFF. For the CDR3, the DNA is TGTGCCAGCAGCTTGGGCCCTATGGATGAAAAACTGTTTTTT.